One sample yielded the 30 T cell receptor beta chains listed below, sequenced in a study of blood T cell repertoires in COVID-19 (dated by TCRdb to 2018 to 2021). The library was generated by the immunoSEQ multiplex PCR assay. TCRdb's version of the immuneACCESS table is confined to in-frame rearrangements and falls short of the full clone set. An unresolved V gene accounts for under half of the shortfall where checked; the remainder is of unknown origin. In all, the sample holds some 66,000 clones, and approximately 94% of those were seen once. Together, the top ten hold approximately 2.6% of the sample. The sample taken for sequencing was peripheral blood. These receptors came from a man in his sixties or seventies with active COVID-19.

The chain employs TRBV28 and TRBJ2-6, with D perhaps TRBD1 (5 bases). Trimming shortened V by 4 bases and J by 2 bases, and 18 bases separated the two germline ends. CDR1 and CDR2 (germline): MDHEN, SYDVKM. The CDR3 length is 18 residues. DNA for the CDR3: TGTGCCAGCAGTTCGTACCGCAGGGCTTCCGCTGGGGCCAACGTCCTGACTTTC. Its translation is CASSSYRRASAGANVLTF.

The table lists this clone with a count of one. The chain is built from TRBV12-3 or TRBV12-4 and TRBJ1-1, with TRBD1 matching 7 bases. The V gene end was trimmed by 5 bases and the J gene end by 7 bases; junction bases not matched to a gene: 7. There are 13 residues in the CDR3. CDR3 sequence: CASSRQGGGEAFF. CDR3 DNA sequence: TGTGCCAGCAGTCGGCAGGGGGGTGGTGAAGCTTTCTTT.

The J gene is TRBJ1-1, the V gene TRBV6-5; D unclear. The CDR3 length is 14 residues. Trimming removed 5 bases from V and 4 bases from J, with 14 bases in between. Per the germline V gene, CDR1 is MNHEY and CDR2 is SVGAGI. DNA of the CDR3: TGTGCCAGCAGTCTAGCGACATTTGGCACTGAAGCTTTCTTT. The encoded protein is CASSLATFGTEAFF.

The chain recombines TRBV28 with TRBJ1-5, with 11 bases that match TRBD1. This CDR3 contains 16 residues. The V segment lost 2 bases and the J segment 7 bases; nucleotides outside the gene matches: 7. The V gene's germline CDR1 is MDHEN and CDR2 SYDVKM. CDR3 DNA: TGTGCCAGCAGTTTACCTGGACAGGGGGCCGCCCAGCCCCAGCATTTT. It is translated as CASSLPGQGAAQPQHF.

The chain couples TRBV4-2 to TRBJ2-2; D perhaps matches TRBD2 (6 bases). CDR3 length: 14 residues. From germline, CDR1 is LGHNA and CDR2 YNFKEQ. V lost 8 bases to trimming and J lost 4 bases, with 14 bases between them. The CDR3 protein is CASLGELATGELFF. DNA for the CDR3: TGTGCCAGCCTGGGAGAACTAGCCACCGGGGAGCTGTTTTTT.

DNA for the CDR3: TGTGCCAGCAGCCAAGAGGGGGGGAAACCTTTCTTT. It translates to CASSQEGGKPFF. V and J are TRBV3-1 (or the pseudogene TRBV3-2) and TRBJ1-1; possibly TRBD1 for D (5 bases). This CDR3 comprises 12 residues. CDR1 is LGHDT, CDR2 YNNKEL, per germline (reference sequence). V lost 0 bases and J 12 bases, leaving 11 bases between the germline ends.

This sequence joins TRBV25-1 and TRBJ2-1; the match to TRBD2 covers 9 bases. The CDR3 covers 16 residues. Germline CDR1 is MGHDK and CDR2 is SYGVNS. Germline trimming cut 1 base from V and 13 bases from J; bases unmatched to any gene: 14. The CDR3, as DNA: TGTGCCAGCAGTGAATGGAATAGCGGGGGAGACGGGGGTCAGTTCTTC. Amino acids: CASSEWNSGGDGGQFF.

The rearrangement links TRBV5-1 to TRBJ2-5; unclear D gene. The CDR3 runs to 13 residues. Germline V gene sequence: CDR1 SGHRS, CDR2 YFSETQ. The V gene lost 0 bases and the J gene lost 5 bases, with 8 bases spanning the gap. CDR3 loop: CASSLGWAETQYF. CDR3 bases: TGCGCCAGCAGCTTGGGATGGGCGGAGACCCAGTACTTC.

This CDR3 reads CASSPSPGTVPTGELFF. The CDR3 bases are TGCGCCAGCAGCCCGTCACCCGGGACAGTTCCCACCGGGGAGCTGTTTTTT. The chain couples TRBV5-1 to TRBJ2-2; 7 bases match TRBD1. The CDR3 has 17 amino acids. The germline V gene encodes CDR1 SGHRS and CDR2 YFSETQ. After removal of 4 bases from V and 4 bases from J, the junction contained 13 bases not matched to a gene. The whole variable domain, filled in from reference TRBV5-1 and TRBJ2-2, reads KAGVTQTPRYLIKTRGQQVTLSCSPISGHRSVSWYQQTPGQGLQFLFEYFSETQRNKGNFPGRFSGRQFSNSRSEMNVSTLELGDSALYLCASSPSPGTVPTGELFFGEGSRLTVL.

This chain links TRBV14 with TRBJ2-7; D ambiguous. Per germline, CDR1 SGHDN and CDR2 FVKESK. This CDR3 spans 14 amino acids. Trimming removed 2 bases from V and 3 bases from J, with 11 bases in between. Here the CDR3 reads CASSQYALIYEQYF. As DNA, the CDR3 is TGTGCCAGCAGCCAATATGCACTTATCTACGAGCAGTACTTC. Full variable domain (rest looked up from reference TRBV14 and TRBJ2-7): EAGVTQFPSHSVIEKGQTVTLRCDPISGHDNLYWYRRVMGKEIKFLLHFVKESKQDESGMPNNRFLAERTGGTYSTLKVQPAELEDSGVYFCASSQYALIYEQYFGPGTRLTVT.

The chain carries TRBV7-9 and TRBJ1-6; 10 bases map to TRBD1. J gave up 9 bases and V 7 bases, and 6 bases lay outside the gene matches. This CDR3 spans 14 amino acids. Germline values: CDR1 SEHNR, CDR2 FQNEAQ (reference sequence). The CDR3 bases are TGTGCCAGCACCCGGGACAGGGGTACTTCACCCCTCCACTTT. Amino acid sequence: CASTRDRGTSPLHF.

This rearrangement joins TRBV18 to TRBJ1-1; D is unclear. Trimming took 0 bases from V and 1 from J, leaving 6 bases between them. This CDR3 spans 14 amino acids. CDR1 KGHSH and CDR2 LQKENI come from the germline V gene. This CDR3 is CASSPPKPNTEAFF. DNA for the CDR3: TGTGCCAGCTCACCACCCAAGCCGAACACTGAAGCTTTCTTT.

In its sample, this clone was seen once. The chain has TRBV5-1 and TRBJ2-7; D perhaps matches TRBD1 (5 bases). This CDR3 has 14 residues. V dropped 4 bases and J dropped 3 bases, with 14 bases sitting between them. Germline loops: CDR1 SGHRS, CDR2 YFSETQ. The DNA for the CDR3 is TGCGCCAGCAGCCCGGACGGACAAATCTACGAGCAGTACGTC. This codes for CASSPDGQIYEQYV.

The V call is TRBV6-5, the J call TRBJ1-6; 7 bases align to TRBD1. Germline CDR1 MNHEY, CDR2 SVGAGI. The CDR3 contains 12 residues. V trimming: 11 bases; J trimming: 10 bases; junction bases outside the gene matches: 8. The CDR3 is CASRTGDSPLHF. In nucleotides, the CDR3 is TGTGCCTCTAGGACAGGTGACTCACCCCTCCACTTT.

The CDR3 reads CAIRQGYHEQYV. CDR3 nucleotides: TGTGCCATCAGGCAGGGGTACCACGAGCAGTACGTC. The chain uses TRBV10-3 and TRBJ2-7; possibly TRBD1 for D (6 bases). V shed 6 bases and J shed 5 bases, with 11 bases lying between them. Per germline, CDR1 ENHRY and CDR2 SYGVKD. The CDR3 is made up of 12 amino acids.

The CDR3 DNA reads TGTGCCAGCAAACAGGGCGACTATGGCTACACCTTC. Protein: CASKQGDYGYTF. The V and J genes are TRBV6-5 and TRBJ1-2, with D perhaps matching TRBD1 (6 bases). Germline-derived CDR1 and CDR2 are MNHEY and SVGAGI. The CDR3 is made up of 12 amino acids. V dropped 7 bases and J dropped 3 bases, with 9 bases sitting between them.

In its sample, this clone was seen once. The CDR3 DNA reads as TGTGCCAGCAGTTTTACGGAGACAGATACGCAGTATTTT. This encodes CASSFTETDTQYF. The V and J genes are TRBV6-5 and TRBJ2-3; D unclear. The CDR3 loop spans 13 amino acids. Trimming took 4 bases from V and 3 from J, leaving 8 bases between them. Per the germline V gene, CDR1 is MNHEY and CDR2 is SVGAGI.

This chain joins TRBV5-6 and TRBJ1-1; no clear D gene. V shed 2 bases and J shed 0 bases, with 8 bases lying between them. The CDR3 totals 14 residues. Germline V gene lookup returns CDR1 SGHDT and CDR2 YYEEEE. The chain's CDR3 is CASSFGGMNTEAFF. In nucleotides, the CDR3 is TGTGCCAGCAGCTTTGGAGGAATGAACACTGAAGCTTTCTTT.

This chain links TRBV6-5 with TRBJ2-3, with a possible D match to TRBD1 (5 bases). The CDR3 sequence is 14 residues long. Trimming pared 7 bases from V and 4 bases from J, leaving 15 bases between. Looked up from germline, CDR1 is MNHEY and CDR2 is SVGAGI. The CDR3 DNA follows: TGTGCCAGCAAACCCAGGGAAGGGGCAGATACGCAGTATTTT. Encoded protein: CASKPREGADTQYF.

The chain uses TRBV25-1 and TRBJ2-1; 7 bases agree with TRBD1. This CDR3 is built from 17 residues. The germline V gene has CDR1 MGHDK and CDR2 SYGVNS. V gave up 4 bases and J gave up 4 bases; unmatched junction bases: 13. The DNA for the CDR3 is TGTGCCAGCAGTGGGACCTCGGGACAGAAGAGGTACAATGAGCAGTTCTTC. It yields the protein CASSGTSGQKRYNEQFF.

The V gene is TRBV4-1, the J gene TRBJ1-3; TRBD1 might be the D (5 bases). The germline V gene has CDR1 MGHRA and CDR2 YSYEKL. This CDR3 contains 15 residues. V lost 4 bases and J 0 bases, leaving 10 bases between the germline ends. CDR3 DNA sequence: TGCGCCAGCAGCCCGGAGGGGATCTCTGGAAACACCATATATTTT. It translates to CASSPEGISGNTIYF.

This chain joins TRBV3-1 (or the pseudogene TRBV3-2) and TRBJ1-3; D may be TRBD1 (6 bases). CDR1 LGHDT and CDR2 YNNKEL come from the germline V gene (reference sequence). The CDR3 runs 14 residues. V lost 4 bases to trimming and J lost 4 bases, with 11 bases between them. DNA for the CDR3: TGTGCCAGCAGCCGGGCCACAGGGGGAAACACCATATATTTT. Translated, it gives CASSRATGGNTIYF.

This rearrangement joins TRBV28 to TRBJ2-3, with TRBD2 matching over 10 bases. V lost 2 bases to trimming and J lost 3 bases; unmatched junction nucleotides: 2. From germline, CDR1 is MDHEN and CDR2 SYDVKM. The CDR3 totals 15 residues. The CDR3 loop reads CASSLPGLATDTQYF. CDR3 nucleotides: TGTGCCAGCAGTTTACCGGGACTAGCGACAGATACGCAGTATTTT.

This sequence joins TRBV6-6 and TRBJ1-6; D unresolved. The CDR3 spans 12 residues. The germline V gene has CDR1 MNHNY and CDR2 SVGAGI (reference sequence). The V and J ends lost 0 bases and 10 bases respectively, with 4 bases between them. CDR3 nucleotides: TGTGCCAGCAGTTACTCCCAATCACCCCTCCACTTT. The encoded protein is CASSYSQSPLHF.

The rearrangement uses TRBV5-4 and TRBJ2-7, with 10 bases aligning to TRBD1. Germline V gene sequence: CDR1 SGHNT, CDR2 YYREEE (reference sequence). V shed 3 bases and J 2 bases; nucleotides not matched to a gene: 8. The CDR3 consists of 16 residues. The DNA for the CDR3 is TGTGCCAGCAGCTCGGGACCGGGACAGGGGACCTACGAGCAGTACTTC. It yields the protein CASSSGPGQGTYEQYF.

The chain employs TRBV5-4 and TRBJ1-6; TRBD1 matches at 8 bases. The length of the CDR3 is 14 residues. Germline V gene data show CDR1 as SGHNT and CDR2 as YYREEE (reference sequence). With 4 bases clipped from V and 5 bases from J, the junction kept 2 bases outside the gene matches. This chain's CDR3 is CASSRQGNNSPLHF. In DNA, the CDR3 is TGTGCCAGCAGCCGACAGGGGAATAATTCACCCCTCCACTTT. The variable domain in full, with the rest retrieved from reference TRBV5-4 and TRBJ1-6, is ETGVTQSPTHLIKTRGQQVTLRCSSQSGHNTVSWYQQALGQGPQFIFQYYREEENGRGNFPPRFSGLQFPNYSSELNVNALELDDSALYLCASSRQGNNSPLHFGNGTRLTVT.

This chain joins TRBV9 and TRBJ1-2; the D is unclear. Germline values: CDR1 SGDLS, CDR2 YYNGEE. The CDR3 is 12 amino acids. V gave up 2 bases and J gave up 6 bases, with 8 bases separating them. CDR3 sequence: CASSVLPDGYTF. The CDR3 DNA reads TGTGCCAGCAGCGTCCTACCGGATGGCTACACCTTC.

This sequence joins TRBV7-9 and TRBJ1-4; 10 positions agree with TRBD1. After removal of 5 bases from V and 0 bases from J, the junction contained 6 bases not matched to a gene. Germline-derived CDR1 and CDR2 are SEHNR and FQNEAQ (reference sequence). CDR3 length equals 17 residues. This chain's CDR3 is CASSAGQGMTTNEKLFF. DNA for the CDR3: TGTGCCAGCAGCGCGGGACAGGGGATGACAACTAATGAAAAACTGTTTTTT.

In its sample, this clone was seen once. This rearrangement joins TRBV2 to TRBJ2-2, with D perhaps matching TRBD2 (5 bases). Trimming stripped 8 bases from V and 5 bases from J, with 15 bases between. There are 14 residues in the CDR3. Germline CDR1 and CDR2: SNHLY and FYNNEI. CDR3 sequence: CASALLATTGELFF. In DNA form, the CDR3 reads TGTGCCAGCGCTCTCCTAGCAACAACCGGGGAGCTGTTTTTT.

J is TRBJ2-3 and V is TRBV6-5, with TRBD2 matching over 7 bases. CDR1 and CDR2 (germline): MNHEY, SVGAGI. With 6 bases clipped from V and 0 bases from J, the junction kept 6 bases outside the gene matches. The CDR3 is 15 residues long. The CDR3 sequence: CASRGRVYSTDTQYF. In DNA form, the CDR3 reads TGTGCCAGCAGGGGGAGGGTCTACAGCACAGATACGCAGTATTTT.